Listed below are T cell receptor beta chains from one sample, sequenced in a study of post-analysis software for immune sequencing data. TCRdb passed the PCR reads through MiXCR, listing each CDR3 protein once. The sample contains 380,000 or so distinct CDR3 sequences, less than 40% of which appear only once. Sequenced sample: blood. The receptor source for this set is a girl between 5 and 17 years old with multiple sclerosis. Each CDR3 is given without its conserved first and last residue. Not every row has a clone size; where given, it reads once, few, many or a size class.

clone_size j_call cdr3_length v_call cdr3_aa
- TRBJ2-5 14 TRBV24-1 ATSDPKRQAQGTQY
few TRBJ2-5 12 TRBV5-1 ASSPSGLGETQY
few TRBJ2-5 11 TRBV27 ASSDTNEETQY
- TRBJ2-5 12 TRBV10-3 AISVGQAGETQY
- TRBJ2-5 12 TRBV13 ASSLVGYQETQY
- TRBJ1-5 13 TRBV12-3/TRBV12-4 ASSGDRGMDQPQH
few TRBJ2-7 13 TRBV10-3 AISEGVAGTYEQY
- TRBJ2-3 13 TRBV7-6 ASSLRLVGADTQY
few TRBJ2-2 12 TRBV19 ASSIWAGTGELF
- TRBJ2-7 12 TRBV12-3/TRBV12-4 ASSYSGNSYEQY
- TRBJ1-4 13 TRBV4-1 ASRAGGPRNEKLF
- TRBJ2-1 11 TRBV20-1 SASFSVGSMQF
few TRBJ1-1 9 TRBV12-3/TRBV12-4 ASSRWSEAF
- TRBJ2-5 12 TRBV14 ASSQDKGMETQY